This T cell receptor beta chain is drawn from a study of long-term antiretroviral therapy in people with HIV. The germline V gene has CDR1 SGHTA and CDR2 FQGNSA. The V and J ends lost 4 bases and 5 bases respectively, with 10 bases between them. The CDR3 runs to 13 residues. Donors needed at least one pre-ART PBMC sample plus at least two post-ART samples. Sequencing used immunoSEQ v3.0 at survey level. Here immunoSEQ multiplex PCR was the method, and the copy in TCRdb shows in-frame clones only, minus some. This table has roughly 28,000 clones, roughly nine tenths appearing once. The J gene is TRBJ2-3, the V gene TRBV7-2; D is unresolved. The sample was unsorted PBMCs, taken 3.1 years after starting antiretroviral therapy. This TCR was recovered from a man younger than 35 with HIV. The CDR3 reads CASSSPSVDTQYF. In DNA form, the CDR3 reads TGTGCCAGCAGCTCTCCTTCGGTAGATACGCAGTATTTT.